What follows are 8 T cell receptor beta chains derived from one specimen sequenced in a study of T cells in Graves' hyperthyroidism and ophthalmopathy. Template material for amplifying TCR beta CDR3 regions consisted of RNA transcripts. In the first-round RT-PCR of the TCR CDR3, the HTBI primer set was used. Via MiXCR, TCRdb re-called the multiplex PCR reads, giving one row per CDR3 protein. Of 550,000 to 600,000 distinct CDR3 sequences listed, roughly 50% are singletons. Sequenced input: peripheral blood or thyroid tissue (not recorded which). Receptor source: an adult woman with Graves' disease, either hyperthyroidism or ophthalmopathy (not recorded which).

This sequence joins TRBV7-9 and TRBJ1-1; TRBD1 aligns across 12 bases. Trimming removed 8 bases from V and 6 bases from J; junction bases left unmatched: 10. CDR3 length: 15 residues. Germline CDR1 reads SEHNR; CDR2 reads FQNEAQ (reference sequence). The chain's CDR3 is CASSPVGQGAAEAFF. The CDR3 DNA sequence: TGTGCCAGCTCACCGGTGGGACAGGGGGCGGCTGAAGCTTTCTTT. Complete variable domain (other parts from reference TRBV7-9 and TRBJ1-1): DTGVSQNPRHKITKRGQNVTFRCDPISEHNRLYWYRQTLGQGPEFLTYFQNEAQLEKSRLLSDRFSAERPKGSFSTLEIQRTEQGDSAMYLCASSPVGQGAAEAFFGQGTRLTVV.

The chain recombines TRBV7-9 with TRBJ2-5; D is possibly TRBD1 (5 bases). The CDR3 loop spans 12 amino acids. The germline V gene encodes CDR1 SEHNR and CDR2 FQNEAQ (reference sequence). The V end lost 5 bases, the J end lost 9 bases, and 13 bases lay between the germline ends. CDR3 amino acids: CASSQGNQPQYF. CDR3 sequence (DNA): TGTGCCAGCAGCCAGGGTAATCAGCCCCAGTACTTC.

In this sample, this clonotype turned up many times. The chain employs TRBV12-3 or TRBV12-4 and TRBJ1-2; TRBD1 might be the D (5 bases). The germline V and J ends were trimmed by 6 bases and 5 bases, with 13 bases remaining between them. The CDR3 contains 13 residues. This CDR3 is CASSPTDTYGYTF. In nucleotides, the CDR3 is TGTGCCAGCAGCCCGACGGACACTTATGGCTACACCTTC.

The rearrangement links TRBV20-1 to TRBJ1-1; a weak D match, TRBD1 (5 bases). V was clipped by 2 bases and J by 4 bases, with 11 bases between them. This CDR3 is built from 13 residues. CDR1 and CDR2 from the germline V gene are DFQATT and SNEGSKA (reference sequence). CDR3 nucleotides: TGCAGTGCTAGAATCGCCGGGGGCACTGAAGCTTTCTTT. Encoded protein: CSARIAGGTEAFF.

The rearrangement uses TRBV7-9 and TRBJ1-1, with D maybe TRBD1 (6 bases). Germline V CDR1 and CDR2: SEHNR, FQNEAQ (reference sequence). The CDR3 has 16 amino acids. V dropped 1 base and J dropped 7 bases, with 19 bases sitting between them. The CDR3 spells CASSLGNRDHSDEAFF. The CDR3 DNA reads TGTGCCAGCAGCTTAGGGAACAGGGATCATTCGGATGAAGCTTTCTTT.

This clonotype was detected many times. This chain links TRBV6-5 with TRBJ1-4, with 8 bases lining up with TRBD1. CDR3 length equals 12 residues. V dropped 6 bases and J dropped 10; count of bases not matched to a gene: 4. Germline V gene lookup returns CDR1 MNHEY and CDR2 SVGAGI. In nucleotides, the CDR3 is TGTGCCAGCAGCCAGGACAGGGCAAAACTGTTTTTT. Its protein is CASSQDRAKLFF.

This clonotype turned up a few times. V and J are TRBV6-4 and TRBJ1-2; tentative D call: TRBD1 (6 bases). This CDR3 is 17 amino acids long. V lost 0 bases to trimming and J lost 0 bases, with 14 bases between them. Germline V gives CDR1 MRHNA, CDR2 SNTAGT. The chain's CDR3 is CASSDSTGAAANYGYTF. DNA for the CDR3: TGTGCCAGCAGTGACTCGACGGGGGCCGCAGCTAACTATGGCTACACCTTC.

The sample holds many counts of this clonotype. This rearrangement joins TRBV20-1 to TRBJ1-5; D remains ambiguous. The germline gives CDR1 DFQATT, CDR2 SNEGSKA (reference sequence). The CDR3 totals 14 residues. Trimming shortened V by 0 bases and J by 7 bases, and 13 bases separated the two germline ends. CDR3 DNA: TGCAGTGCTAGAGATGGCCAGTTGGGGCAGCCCCAGCATTTT. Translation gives CSARDGQLGQPQHF.